The 20 T cell receptor beta chains below all came from one sample that was sequenced in a study of cytomegalovirus exposure and HLA in healthy donors (dated by TCRdb to 2015 to 2018). Libraries came from the immunoSEQ multiplex PCR assay. The multiplex PCR relied on a mix of 60 forward primers for TCR Vbeta segments and 13 reverse primers for TCR Jbeta segments. TCRdb mirrors the immuneACCESS table, restricted to in-frame sequences. Some clones are absent from its copies; in checked studies, under half trace to an unresolved V gene, and the reason for the others is unknown. The table for this sample lists 190,000 or so clones; roughly four fifths of them were counted only once. Clones ranked in the top ten supply around 1.6% of the sample. The specimen was PBMCs. The receptors were sampled from a middle-aged man in good health and CMV-seronegative.

There are a few counts of this clone. V is TRBV4-2 and J is TRBJ1-3, with D maybe TRBD1 (6 bases). The V end was cut by 0 bases, the J end by 4 bases, with 13 bases between. CDR3 size: 16 residues. Germline V gene lookup returns CDR1 LGHNA and CDR2 YNFKEQ. CDR3 nucleotide sequence: TGTGCCAGCAGCCAAGACCTCGGGGGGCCAGGAAACACCATATATTTT. This translates into CASSQDLGGPGNTIYF.

This sequence joins TRBV9 and TRBJ1-5; no definite D call. Germline V gene data show CDR1 as SGDLS and CDR2 as YYNGEE. The CDR3 extends over 14 amino acids. V was cut by 3 bases and J by 4 bases, with 11 bases left in between. The CDR3 protein is CASSALDKNQPQHF. DNA for the CDR3: TGTGCCAGCAGCGCGCTTGACAAGAATCAGCCCCAGCATTTT.

This clone was counted between two and nine times. The rearrangement joins TRBV7-3 to TRBJ2-1, with a weak D call TRBD1 (6 bases). From germline, CDR1 is SGHTA and CDR2 FQGTGA. The CDR3 runs 16 residues. Trimming removed 4 bases at V and 5 bases at J, with 18 bases between. DNA of the CDR3: TGTGCCAGCAGCTCATGGACAGCCGCGGCTAACAATGAGCAGTTCTTC. Its protein product is CASSSWTAAANNEQFF.

The chain employs TRBV5-1 and TRBJ2-5; TRBD2 matches 7 bases. Losses at the gene ends were 2 bases for V and 3 bases for J; bases not matched to a gene: 7. The CDR3 extends over 15 amino acids. Germline loops: CDR1 SGHRS, CDR2 YFSETQ. The CDR3 nucleotides read TGCGCCAGCAGCTTTGGGGGGGGAATGGAAGAGACCCAGTACTTC. Translated: CASSFGGGMEETQYF.

This clone was found a few times. The chain links TRBV7-3 to TRBJ1-6, with 8 bases fitting TRBD1. Germline V CDR1 and CDR2: SGHTA, FQGTGA. The CDR3 is 15 amino acids. Germline trimming cut 5 bases from V and 10 bases from J; bases unmatched to any gene: 10. CDR3 sequence: CASSLQGGDLSPLHF. The CDR3 DNA is TGTGCCAGCAGCCTACAGGGGGGCGATCTATCACCCCTCCACTTT. Full variable domain (outside the CDR3, taken from reference TRBV7-3 and TRBJ1-6): GAGVSQTPSNKVTEKGKYVELRCDPISGHTALYWYRQSLGQGPEFLIYFQGTGAADDSGLPNDRFFAVRPEGSVSTLKIQRTERGDSAVYLCASSLQGGDLSPLHFGNGTRLTVT.

This chain connects TRBV4-1 to TRBJ1-6; D remains unclear. The CDR3 runs 15 residues. Germline loops: CDR1 MGHRA, CDR2 YSYEKL. Trimming removed 1 base from V and 5 bases from J, with 9 bases in between. CDR3 nucleotides: TGCGCCAGCAGCCAAGTGGCACCAAATAATTCACCCCTCCACTTT. Its protein product is CASSQVAPNNSPLHF.

On this clone itself: An end of the junction does not agree with germline; a read error may underlie this. The chain employs TRBV4-2 and TRBJ2-1; D call uncertain. Germline V gene data show CDR1 as LGHNA and CDR2 as YNFKEQ. CDR3 size: 14 residues. DNA for the CDR3: TGTGCCAGCAGCCAAACGCTTGGATACAGTGAGCAGTTCTTC. Protein: CASSQTLGYSEQFF.

The chain has TRBV2 and TRBJ1-1; D is possibly TRBD1 (6 bases). Trimming took off 7 bases at V and 0 bases at J, with 18 bases between the two ends. The CDR3 runs to 16 residues. Germline V gives CDR1 SNHLY, CDR2 FYNNEI. CDR3 protein: CASKKERGAVNTEAFF. Here the CDR3 DNA reads TGTGCCAGCAAGAAGGAGCGGGGGGCGGTGAACACTGAAGCTTTCTTT.

J is TRBJ2-2 and V is TRBV21-1; TRBD2, as called in the table, went unchecked against the DNA. TRBV21-1 constitutes a pseudogene. The CDR3 covers 12 residues. CDR3 protein: CAITFSTGELFF. The CDR3, as DNA: TGTGCCATCACTTTTTCCACCGGGGAGCTGTTTTTT.

This clone showed up just once. A junction end diverges from the germline sequence, so it may reflect a read error. The rearrangement links TRBV7-9 to TRBJ2-2; 9 bases are a match to TRBD1. Germline-derived CDR1 and CDR2 are SEHNR and FQNEAQ (reference sequence). CDR3 length: 16 residues. CDR3 protein: CSSSPWDRVNTGELFF. Written as DNA, the CDR3 is TGTTCCAGCAGCCCCTGGGACAGGGTGAACACCGGGGAGCTGTTTTTT.

The rearrangement links TRBV5-1 to TRBJ2-6, with 7 bases matching TRBD2. This CDR3 is 16 amino acids long. Germline trimming cut 7 bases from V and 0 bases from J; bases unmatched to any gene: 7. CDR1 is SGHRS and CDR2 is YFSETQ in the germline V gene. The CDR3 protein is CASGRGLISGANVLTF. DNA of the CDR3: TGCGCCAGCGGGAGGGGTCTTATCTCTGGGGCCAACGTCCTGACTTTC.

This clone was seen a few times. The rearrangement joins TRBV4-1 to TRBJ2-1, with 11 bases identical to TRBD2. The CDR3 covers 16 residues. J lost 4 bases, V lost 3 bases, and 5 bases had no gene match. Germline V gene lookup returns CDR1 MGHRA and CDR2 YSYEKL. CDR3 sequence: CASSQAGTSGYNEQFF. DNA for the CDR3: TGCGCCAGCAGCCAGGCCGGGACTAGCGGATACAATGAGCAGTTCTTC.

The chain employs TRBV19 and TRBJ2-5; perhaps TRBD2 as D (6 bases). CDR1 and CDR2 (germline): LNHDA, SQIVND (reference sequence). The CDR3 spans 14 residues. Trimming removed 4 bases at V and 1 base at J, with 10 bases between. The DNA of the CDR3 is TGTGCCAGTAGTAAGGGACTCATCCAAGAGACCCAGTACTTC. This translates into CASSKGLIQETQYF.

CDR3 sequence: CASSEEAGGPYEQYF. The CDR3 DNA follows: TGTGCCAGCAGTGAGGAAGCGGGAGGGCCCTACGAGCAGTACTTC. The chain couples TRBV2 to TRBJ2-7; 10 bases are a match to TRBD2. From germline, CDR1 is SNHLY and CDR2 FYNNEI. J was trimmed by 2 bases and V by 3 bases; bases with no gene match: 4. The CDR3 has 15 residues.

V and J are TRBV30 and TRBJ1-6; TRBD1 is a possible D gene (5 bases). The V gene's germline CDR1 is GTSNPN and CDR2 SVGIG (reference sequence). There are 16 residues in the CDR3. V lost 3 bases and J 3 bases, leaving 15 bases between the germline ends. Here the CDR3 reads CAWSLRDGSYNSPLHF. As DNA, the CDR3 is TGTGCCTGGAGCCTCCGGGACGGGAGCTATAATTCACCCCTCCACTTT.

The table lists this clone with a few counts. The rearrangement links TRBV6-5 to TRBJ2-7; 7 positions agree with TRBD2. CDR3 length: 15 amino acids. The germline CDR1 and CDR2 sequences are MNHEY and SVGAGI. V was clipped by 2 bases and J by 2 bases; unmatched bases: 6. The CDR3 sequence: CASSYGGTTTYEQYF. In nucleotides, the CDR3 is TGTGCCAGCAGTTACGGGGGGACTACGACCTACGAGCAGTACTTC.

The DNA of the CDR3 is TGTGCCTACGAACCGGGAGCCTCGAGCGAAAAACTGTTTTTT. It is translated as CAYEPGASSEKLFF. The chain carries TRBV30 and TRBJ1-4; D remains ambiguous. Deletions cut 7 bases from V and 8 bases from J, with 20 bases between. The germline V gene has CDR1 GTSNPN and CDR2 SVGIG (reference sequence). The CDR3 contains 14 residues.

The chain employs TRBV7-2 and TRBJ1-5; perhaps TRBD1 as D (6 bases). Germline V gives CDR1 SGHTA, CDR2 FQGNSA. The germline V and J ends were trimmed by 5 bases and 2 bases, with 16 bases remaining between them. The CDR3 totals 16 residues. This chain's CDR3 is CASSTGGGRGNQPQHF. CDR3 DNA: TGTGCCAGCAGCACAGGCGGGGGGCGAGGCAATCAGCCCCAGCATTTT.

This clone showed up just a few times. CDR3 region: CASSQDGGSSYEQYF. As DNA, the CDR3 is TGCGCCAGCAGCCAAGACGGGGGGAGCTCCTACGAGCAGTACTTC. The chain employs TRBV4-3 and TRBJ2-7; 7 bases fit TRBD2. In germline, CDR1 is LGHNA, CDR2 YSLEER. Unmatched junction bases numbered 2, after V lost 0 bases and J lost 0 bases. This CDR3 has 15 amino acids.

CDR3 sequence reads: CASTASTGTGGDTQYF. The CDR3 nucleotides read TGCGCCAGCACCGCCTCTACCGGGACAGGGGGAGATACGCAGTATTTT. The rearrangement links TRBV5-1 to TRBJ2-3, with 11 nucleotides matching TRBD1. Trimming cost V 6 bases and J 5 bases; bases outside gene matches: 11. This CDR3 is built from 16 residues. Germline CDR1 and CDR2: SGHRS and YFSETQ.